Below are 2 T cell receptor beta chains sequenced from a single sample in a study of blood T cell repertoires in COVID-19. Measured with immunoSEQ multiplex PCR; TCRdb has only the in-frame clones, and not every one. The table lists nearly 100,000 clones, 84% of them singletons. The sequenced sample consisted of peripheral blood. The receptors come from a woman in her sixties or seventies with acute or convalescent COVID-19.

The chain combines TRBV2 with TRBJ1-5; maybe TRBD1 (5 bases). CDR3 length equals 14 residues. CDR1 and CDR2 (germline): SNHLY, FYNNEI. V was clipped by 1 base and J by 7 bases, with 11 bases between them. The CDR3 bases are TGTGCCAGCAGTGAAGGCAGGGCTATGCAGCCCCAGCATTTT. It encodes CASSEGRAMQPQHF.

The gene calls are TRBV19 and TRBJ1-2, with 7 nucleotides matching TRBD1. The CDR3 has 13 residues. CDR1 is LNHDA, CDR2 SQIVND, per germline (reference sequence). Unmatched junction bases numbered 3, after V lost 6 bases and J lost 2 bases. In DNA, the CDR3 is TGTGCCAGTAGCCTGGGACAGAACTATGGCTACACCTTC. It is translated as CASSLGQNYGYTF.